Sequencing of this TCR beta chain was carried out in a study of blood T cell repertoires in COVID-19 (TCRdb year 2020). Background on the whole study: Collaborator samples came from the United States, Italy and Spain and covered acute and convalescent phases of COVID-19. The samples were drawn from two sources: the first 160 participants of the ongoing ImmuneRACE study, and fewer than 1,500 subjects contributed by 6 global collaborators. The repertoires were released in a freely available public database intended as a resource for research on the immune response to SARS-CoV-2. A de-identified subject ID, COVID-19 status, age in years and sex were almost always included in the sample metadata. Subjects who had been exposed to COVID-19, were actively infected with it, or had recovered from it provided the deeply sampled blood TCRbeta repertoires that made up the dataset. Where available, HLA class I and class II types were taken from metadata supplied by the sample provider and were not determined by assay-based typing. The prospective study material was composed of cDNA or gDNA derived from T cells, B-cell-depleted T cells, or PBMCs.

Each collaborating institution followed its own protocols to collect whole blood in K2EDTA tubes. For TCRbeta analysis, collaborators shipped samples in one of three forms: frozen whole blood, isolated PBMCs, or DNA extracted from either of those sample types. What the study reported, not specific to this receptor: How much clinical and demographic metadata was included differed by source and by participant, and the metadata was provided uncurated.

The immunoSEQ Assay, a bias-controlled multiplex PCR, was used to amplify TCRbeta CDR3 regions from genomic DNA. From the authors' description of their analysis: The number of nucleated cells in each sample was estimated by amplification of reference gene primers within the assay. To quantify the absolute abundance of each unique TCRbeta CDR3 rearrangement, sequence reads were collapsed and filtered. For each sample, productive Simpson clonality was calculated as the square root of Simpson's diversity index across productive rearrangements. Here the immuneACCESS table is served through TCRdb, limited to in-frame sequences with V and J called. Missing clones are a known gap in these copies; in checked studies unresolved V genes cover under half, and the rest lacks a known reason. V and J calls and clone size come straight from that table; D and trimming were deduced from the DNA. This sample has some 54,000 clones in its table, and more than 85% of those were observed once. 2% to 2.5% of the sample is taken by the ten largest.

With respect to this clone: There is no known antigen for this receptor. No clone much larger than this one lies a single base away; base qualities are absent.

The germline V gene (reference sequence) sets CDR1 to MNHEY and CDR2 to SMNVEV. Trimming removed 5 bases from V and 0 bases from J; the gene matches leave 4 bases unexplained. Including the terminal cysteine and phenylalanine, the CDR3 comprises 15 residues. Here the CDR3 DNA is all that survives: 45 bases in frame from base 1. The V and J segments used are TRBV27 and TRBJ1-5, with 7 central nucleotides matching TRBD1. The sequence came from a man aged 55 to 70 with acute or convalescent COVID-19. The sample consisted of peripheral blood. The nucleotide sequence is given as TGTGCCAGCAGTGTAGGGGGCTATAGCAATCAGCCCCAGCATTTT. It codes for CASSVGGYSNQPQHF.